Listed here is a single T cell receptor (beta chain). The entry originates in a study of OX40 agonist ivuxolimab in advanced cancers. For the study at large: Dose-escalation patients suffered from hepatocellular carcinoma, melanoma, renal cell or head and neck cancer.

Only in-frame clones appear in the TCRdb table, and some are missing; sequencing was by immunoSEQ multiplex PCR. The profile shows around 62,000 clones, more than 75% of them singletons. The CDR3 runs 17 residues. Trimming took 0 bases from V and 4 from J; bases not matched to a gene: 10. Per the germline V gene, CDR1 is SGDLS and CDR2 is YYNGEE. Patients had blood sampled at baseline and again on cycle 4 day 1 and cycle 7 day 1. The material was CD4+ or CD8+ T cells sorted from blood, obtained in a trial of the OX40 agonist ivuxolimab. This receptor was taken from an adult with an advanced solid tumor such as melanoma, head and neck, liver or kidney cancer. The gene calls are TRBV9 and TRBJ1-1, with 9 positions matching TRBD1. CDR3 nucleotide sequence: TGTGCCAGCAGCGTAGCCCTCCTGACAGGGGGGGGCACTGAAGCTTTCTTT. Protein sequence: CASSVALLTGGGTEAFF.